Listed here is a single T cell receptor beta chain. Antigen unknown. The data were obtained in a study of T cell repertoires in cytomegalovirus infection. Background on the study: Public TCR beta signatures indicated both CMV infection and matching HLA type.

Trimming pared 5 bases from V and 7 bases from J, leaving 21 bases between. CDR3 length equals 16 residues. Study-wide findings and caveats: Summed frequency of shared TCR beta families picked out CMV carriers who also had the relevant HLA. Dominating the ex vivo response were TCR beta clonotypes that were CMV-specific and HLA-C-restricted.

TCRdb independently ran MiXCR on the reads; one entry per CDR3 protein. The top ten clones hold roughly a fifth of a sample with a few hundred thousand distinct CDR3 sequences, approximately 22% of them seen once. This chain joins TRBV6-7 and TRBJ1-5; D is perhaps TRBD1 (5 bases). Being an ORF, TRBV6-7 has a function that is uncertain. The sample in question was cultured PBMCs, obtained from culture after CMV antigen stimulation. The receptor was derived from a human donor in good health (CMV status not recorded). Some clones in this sample may be carry-over from other donors' samples. The CDR3 sequence: CASSPPGLPDLQPQHF. Here the CDR3 DNA reads TGTGCCAGCAGTCCCCCGGGACTACCAGACTTGCAGCCCCAGCATTTT.